The 13 T cell receptor beta chains presented below share a single source sample, sequenced in a study of a mutant IDH1 vaccine in newly diagnosed glioma. Time point noted: baseline, week 1 (first vaccination visit). Specified treatment: pre-vaccination baseline after standard-of-care therapy. TCRdb's copy holds only in-frame clones and misses some; the assay was immunoSEQ multiplex PCR. In the table there are tens of thousands of clones, more than 85% of which are singletons. The specimen comprised PBMCs, sampled from a glioma patient treated with radiotherapy, temozolomide or both. The receptors derive from a man aged 45-65 years with glioma.

This clone was counted between two and nine times. The CDR3 DNA reads as TGTGCCAGCAGTTTTATGGGACAGGGGCAAAGGAAGTTCTTC. Protein: CASSFMGQGQRKFF. This chain uses TRBV2 with TRBJ2-1; 10 bases are a match to TRBD1. The CDR3 covers 14 residues. Unmatched junction bases numbered 12, after V lost 5 bases and J lost 14 bases. The germline V gene encodes CDR1 SNHLY and CDR2 FYNNEI.

The chain links TRBV6-5 to TRBJ1-1; D uncertain. The V gene's germline CDR1 is MNHEY and CDR2 SVGAGI. V shed 1 base and J shed 1 base, with 7 bases lying between them. CDR3 length equals 14 residues. As DNA, the CDR3 is TGTGCCAGCAGTTACTTACGGGGGAACACTGAAGCTTTCTTT. It encodes CASSYLRGNTEAFF.

The chain joins TRBV19 to TRBJ1-2; maybe TRBD1 (6 bases). Trimming left V 4 bases short and J 0 bases short, with 15 bases between. Per the germline V gene, CDR1 is LNHDA and CDR2 is SQIVND (reference sequence). The CDR3 sequence is 16 residues long. CDR3 nucleotides: TGTGCCAGTAGTAACCGACACAGGGAAGCTAACTATGGCTACACCTTC. Residues: CASSNRHREANYGYTF.

This clone showed up just a few times. This specimen includes other DNA sequences encoding the same CDR3. The chain carries TRBV28 and TRBJ1-2; 7 nucleotides agree with TRBD1. The CDR3 totals 12 residues. Germline loops: CDR1 MDHEN, CDR2 SYDVKM. V was clipped by 6 bases and J by 5 bases; unmatched bases: 3. The DNA of the CDR3 is TGTGCCAGCAGCTTACAGGGGTATGGCTACACCTTC. It encodes CASSLQGYGYTF.

This clone was observed a handful of times. V gene TRBV18 combines with J gene TRBJ1-1; D call uncertain. V lost 1 base and J 1 base, leaving 4 bases between the germline ends. This CDR3 contains 13 residues. Germline V lookup: CDR1 KGHSH, CDR2 LQKENI. The CDR3 is CASSPQKNTEAFF. The CDR3 nucleotides read TGTGCCAGCTCACCACAGAAGAACACTGAAGCTTTCTTT.

This rearrangement joins TRBV6-6 to TRBJ1-1, with 8 bases fitting TRBD1. The CDR3 is made up of 15 amino acids. Germline V lookup: CDR1 MNHNY, CDR2 SVGAGI (reference sequence). After removal of 7 bases from V and 0 bases from J, the junction contained 7 bases not matched to a gene. This CDR3 reads CASTPGGGLNTEAFF. The DNA of the CDR3 is TGTGCCAGCACCCCAGGGGGCGGGCTGAACACTGAAGCTTTCTTT.

J is TRBJ2-7 and V is TRBV27; no definite D call. The V and J ends lost 5 bases and 0 bases respectively, with 14 bases between them. Germline loops: CDR1 MNHEY, CDR2 SMNVEV (reference sequence). The CDR3 has 15 residues. DNA for the CDR3: TGTGCCAGCAGTGAAGCGCCTGATAGCTCCTACGAGCAGTACTTC. Translating gives CASSEAPDSSYEQYF.

The rearrangement joins TRBV2 to TRBJ1-5; 7 nucleotides line up with TRBD1. Germline V gene sequence: CDR1 SNHLY, CDR2 FYNNEI. Germline trimming cut 7 bases from V and 4 bases from J; bases unmatched to any gene: 10. This CDR3 spans 15 amino acids. The DNA of the CDR3 is TGTGCCAGCAAGCGGGAGGGGGCCAGGAATCAGCCCCAGCATTTT. Translating gives CASKREGARNQPQHF.

The chain has TRBV7-6 and TRBJ2-3, with 7 positions matching TRBD2. Unmatched junction bases numbered 11, after V lost 1 base and J lost 4 bases. Germline CDR1 SGHVS, CDR2 FNYEAQ. The CDR3 contains 17 residues. The CDR3 DNA sequence: TGTGCCAGCAGCTTAGGAGCGGGCGGGAGTAGGTCAGATACGCAGTATTTT. This encodes CASSLGAGGSRSDTQYF.

The chain has TRBV7-2 and TRBJ2-5, with D possibly matching TRBD2 (6 bases). Germline lookup yields CDR1 SGHTA and CDR2 FQGNSA. Trimming stripped 3 bases from V and 2 bases from J, with 7 bases between. The CDR3 length is 13 residues. CDR3 residues: CASSLGRQETQYF. The CDR3, as DNA: TGTGCCAGCAGCTTGGGGAGGCAAGAGACCCAGTACTTC.

This chain joins TRBV6-1 and TRBJ1-5; tentative D call: TRBD1 (5 bases). The CDR3 length is 14 residues. The ends were cut back, 6 bases at V and 3 bases at J, with 12 bases in the middle. Germline assignment: CDR1 MNHNS and CDR2 SASEGT. The CDR3 is CASREGRDNQPQHF. In nucleotides, the CDR3 is TGTGCCAGCAGAGAGGGACGGGACAATCAGCCCCAGCATTTT.

The chain links TRBV29-1 to TRBJ1-4, with D possibly TRBD1 on 5 matching bases. The V gene lost 7 bases and the J gene lost 3 bases, with 9 bases spanning the gap. The CDR3 is 12 amino acids. Germline assignment: CDR1 SQVTM and CDR2 ANQGSEA. The CDR3 region has the DNA TGCAGCGCGGGGACCGCTAATGAAAAACTGTTTTTT. This encodes CSAGTANEKLFF. Complete variable domain (other parts from reference TRBV29-1 and TRBJ1-4): SAVISQKPSRDICQRGTSLTIQCQVDSQVTMMFWYRQQPGQSLTLIATANQGSEATYESGFVIDKFPISRPNLTFSTLTVSNMSPEDSSIYLCSAGTANEKLFFGSGTQLSVL.

This clone appeared a single time. This chain joins TRBV27 and TRBJ2-1; 15 bases fit TRBD2. From germline, CDR1 is MNHEY and CDR2 SMNVEV (reference sequence). J lost 7 bases, V lost 5 bases, and 18 bases had no gene match. This CDR3 region has 20 residues. The CDR3 spells CASSGTVRTSGRAKWNEQFF. CDR3 nucleotides: TGTGCCAGCAGTGGGACGGTTAGGACTAGCGGGAGGGCCAAGTGGAATGAGCAGTTCTTC.